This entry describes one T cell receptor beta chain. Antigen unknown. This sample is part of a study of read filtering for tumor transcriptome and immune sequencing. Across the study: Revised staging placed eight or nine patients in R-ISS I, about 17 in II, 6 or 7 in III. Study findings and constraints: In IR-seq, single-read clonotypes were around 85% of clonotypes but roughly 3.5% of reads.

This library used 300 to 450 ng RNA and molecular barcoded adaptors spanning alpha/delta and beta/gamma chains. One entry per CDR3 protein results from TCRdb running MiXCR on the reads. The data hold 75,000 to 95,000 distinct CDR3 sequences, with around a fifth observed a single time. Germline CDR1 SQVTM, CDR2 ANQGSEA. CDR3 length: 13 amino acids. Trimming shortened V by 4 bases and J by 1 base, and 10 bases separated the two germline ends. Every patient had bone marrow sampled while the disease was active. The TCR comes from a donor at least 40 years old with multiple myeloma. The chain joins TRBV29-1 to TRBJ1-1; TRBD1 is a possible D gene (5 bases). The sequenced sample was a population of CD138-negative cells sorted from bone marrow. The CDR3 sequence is CSVVEGRNTEAFF. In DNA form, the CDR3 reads TGCAGCGTTGTTGAGGGGCGGAACACTGAAGCTTTCTTT. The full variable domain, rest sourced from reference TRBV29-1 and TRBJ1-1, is SAVISQKPSRDICQRGTSLTIQCQVDSQVTMMFWYRQQPGQSLTLIATANQGSEATYESGFVIDKFPISRPNLTFSTLTVSNMSPEDSSIYLCSVVEGRNTEAFFGQGTRLTVV.